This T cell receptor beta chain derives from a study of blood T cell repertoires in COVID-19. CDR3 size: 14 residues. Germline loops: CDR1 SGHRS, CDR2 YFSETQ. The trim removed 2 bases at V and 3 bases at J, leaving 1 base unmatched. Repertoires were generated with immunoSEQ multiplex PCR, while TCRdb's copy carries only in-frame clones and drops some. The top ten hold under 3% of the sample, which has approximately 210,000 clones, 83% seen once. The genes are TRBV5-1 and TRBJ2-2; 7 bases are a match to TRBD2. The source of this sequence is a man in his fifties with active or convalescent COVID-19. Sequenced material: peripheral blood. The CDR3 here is CASSFGGDTGELFF. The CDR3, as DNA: TGCGCCAGCAGCTTTGGGGGGGACACCGGGGAGCTGTTTTTT.